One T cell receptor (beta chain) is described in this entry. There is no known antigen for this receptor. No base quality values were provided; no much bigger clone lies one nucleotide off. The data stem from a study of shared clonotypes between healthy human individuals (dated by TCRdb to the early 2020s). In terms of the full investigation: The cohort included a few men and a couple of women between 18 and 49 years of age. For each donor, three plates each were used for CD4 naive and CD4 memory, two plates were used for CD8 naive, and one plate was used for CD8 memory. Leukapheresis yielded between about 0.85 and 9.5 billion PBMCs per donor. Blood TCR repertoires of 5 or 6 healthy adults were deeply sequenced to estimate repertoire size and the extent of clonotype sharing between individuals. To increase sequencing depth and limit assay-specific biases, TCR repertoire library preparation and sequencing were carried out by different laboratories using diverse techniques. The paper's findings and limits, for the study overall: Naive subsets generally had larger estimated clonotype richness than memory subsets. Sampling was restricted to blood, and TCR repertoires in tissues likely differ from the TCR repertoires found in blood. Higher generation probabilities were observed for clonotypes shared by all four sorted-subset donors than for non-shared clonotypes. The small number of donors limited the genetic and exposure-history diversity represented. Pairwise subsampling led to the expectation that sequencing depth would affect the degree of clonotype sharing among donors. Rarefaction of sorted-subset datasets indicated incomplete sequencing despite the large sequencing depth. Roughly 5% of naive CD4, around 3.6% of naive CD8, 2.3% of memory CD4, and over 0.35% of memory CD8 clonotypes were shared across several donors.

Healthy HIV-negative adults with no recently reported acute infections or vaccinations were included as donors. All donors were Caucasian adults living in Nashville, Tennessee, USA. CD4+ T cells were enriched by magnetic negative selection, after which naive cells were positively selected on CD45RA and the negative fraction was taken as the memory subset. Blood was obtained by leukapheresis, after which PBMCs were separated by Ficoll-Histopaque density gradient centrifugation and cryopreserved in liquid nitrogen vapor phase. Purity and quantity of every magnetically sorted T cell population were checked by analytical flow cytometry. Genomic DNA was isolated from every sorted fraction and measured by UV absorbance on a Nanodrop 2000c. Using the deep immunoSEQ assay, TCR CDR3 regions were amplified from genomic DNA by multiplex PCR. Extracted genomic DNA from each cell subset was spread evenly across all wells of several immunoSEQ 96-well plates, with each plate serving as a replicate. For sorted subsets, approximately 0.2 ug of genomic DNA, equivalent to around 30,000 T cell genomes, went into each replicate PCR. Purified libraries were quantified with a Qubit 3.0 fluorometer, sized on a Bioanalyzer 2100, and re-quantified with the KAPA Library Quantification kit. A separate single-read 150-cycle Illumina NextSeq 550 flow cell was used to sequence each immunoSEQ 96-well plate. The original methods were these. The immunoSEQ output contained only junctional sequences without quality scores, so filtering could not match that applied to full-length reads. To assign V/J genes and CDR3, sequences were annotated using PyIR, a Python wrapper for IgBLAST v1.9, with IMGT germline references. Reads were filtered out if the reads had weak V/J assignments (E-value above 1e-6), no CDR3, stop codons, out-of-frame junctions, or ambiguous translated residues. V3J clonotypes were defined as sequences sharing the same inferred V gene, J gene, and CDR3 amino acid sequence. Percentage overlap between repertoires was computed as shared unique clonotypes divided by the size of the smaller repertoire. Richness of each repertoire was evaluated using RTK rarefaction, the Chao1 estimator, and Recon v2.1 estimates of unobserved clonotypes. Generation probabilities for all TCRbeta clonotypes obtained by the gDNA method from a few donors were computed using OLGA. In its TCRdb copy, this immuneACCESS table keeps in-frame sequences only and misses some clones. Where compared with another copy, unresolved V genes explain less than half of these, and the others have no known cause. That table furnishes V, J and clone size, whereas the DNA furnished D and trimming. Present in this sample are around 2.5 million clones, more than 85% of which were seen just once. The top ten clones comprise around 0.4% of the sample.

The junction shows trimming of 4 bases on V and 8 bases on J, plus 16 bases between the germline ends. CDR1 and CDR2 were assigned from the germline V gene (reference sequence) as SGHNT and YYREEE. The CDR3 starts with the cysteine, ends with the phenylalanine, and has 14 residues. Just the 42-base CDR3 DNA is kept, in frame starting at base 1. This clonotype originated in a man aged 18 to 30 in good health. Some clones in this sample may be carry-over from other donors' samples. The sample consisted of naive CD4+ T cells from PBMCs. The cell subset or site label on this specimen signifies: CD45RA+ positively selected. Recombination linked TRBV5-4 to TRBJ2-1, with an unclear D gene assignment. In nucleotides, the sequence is TGTGCCAGCAGCCAAGCAAGCCTTAGGGATGAGCAGTTCTTC. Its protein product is CASSQASLRDEQFF.